The source of this T cell receptor (beta chain) is a study of CD8 T cells in Susac syndrome. Notes on the study in general: As acknowledged by the study, its TCR sequencing and HLA analysis included a relatively small number of individuals.

Trimming removed 4 bases at V and 1 base at J, with 7 bases between. The CDR3 has 12 amino acids. From germline, CDR1 is GTSNPN and CDR2 SVGIG (reference sequence). In regard to this clonotype: Its antigen is still unknown.

Sequencing of TCR beta was performed on blood CD8+ T cells and on blood CD4+ T cells. Negative magnetic isolation gave CD8+ and CD4+ cells; FACS enriched CD8+ TEMRA. Random-hexamer reverse transcription was applied to about 0.5 to 1 ug RNA. Multiplex PCR with immunoSEQ amplified the TCR beta CDR3 across 54 Vbeta and 13 Jbeta. One entry per CDR3 protein, called by TCRdb with MiXCR from the immunoSEQ multiplex PCR reads. Among nearly 200,000 distinct CDR3 sequences listed, about 95% were seen once. The specimen sequenced was CD4+ T cells from PBMCs. This sequence joins TRBV30 and TRBJ1-1; D is unclear. The clonotype originates from a human donor with multiple sclerosis. CDR3 DNA: TGTGCCTGGATTCCAGGGAACACTGAAGCTTTCTTT. Protein: CAWIPGNTEAFF.